Listed below are T cell receptor beta chains from one sample, sequenced in a study of graft-versus-host responses after intestinal transplantation. No antigen is known for these receptors. The table came from immunoSEQ multiplex PCR; TCRdb's copy has only in-frame clones and leaves some out. The sample carries about 39,000 clones, 85% to 95% recorded once. Material: unstimulated CD8+ T cells sorted from spleen or lymph node cells, obtained before transplant. The receptors come from a human donor who was the organ donor for an intestinal transplant. The CDR3 runs from the conserved cysteine through the conserved F or W. D genes are given only for firm matches. Some rows have no size entry. The others give once, few or many, or a class for an expanded clone.

d_gene	abundance	v_gene	j_gene	CDR3aa	CDR3nt
.	.	TRBV7-8	TRBJ1-6	CASSLALSPLHF	TGTGCCAGCAGCTTAGCTCTTTCACCCCTCCACTTT
.	few	TRBV6-4	TRBJ2-1	CASSDEQGLSSYNEQFF	TGTGCCAGCAGCGACGAACAGGGCCTCAGCTCCTACAATGAGCAGTTCTTC
TRBD1	.	TRBV4-1	TRBJ2-2	CASSRQGQGELFF	TGCGCCAGCAGCCGACAGGGGCAGGGGGAGCTGTTTTTT
TRBD1	.	TRBV11-2	TRBJ1-1	CASSLVPGGMNTEAFF	TGTGCCAGCAGCTTAGTCCCAGGGGGGATGAACACTGAAGCTTTCTTT
.	.	TRBV4-2	TRBJ1-4	CASSQDPGPNEKLFF	TGTGCCAGCAGCCAAGATCCAGGGCCTAATGAAAAACTGTTTTTT
.	.	TRBV27	TRBJ2-1	CAKDDNEQFF	TGTGCCAAGGACGATAATGAGCAGTTCTTC
.	.	TRBV19	TRBJ2-1	CASTLGGTYNEQFF	TGTGCCAGTACCCTGGGGGGCACCTACAATGAGCAGTTCTTC
.	.	TRBV6-1	TRBJ2-5	CASSGDQGEAETQYF	TGTGCCAGTTCCGGTGATCAGGGTGAGGCAGAGACCCAGTACTTC
TRBD2	.	TRBV6-4	TRBJ2-1	CASSMVSGSSNEQFF	TGTGCCAGCAGTATGGTTAGCGGGAGCTCCAATGAGCAGTTCTTC
.	.	TRBV7-7	TRBJ2-7	CASSWGPADEQYF	TGTGCTAGCAGCTGGGGGCCAGCAGACGAGCAGTACTTC
TRBD2	.	TRBV2	TRBJ2-7	CAIAWTSGREEQYF	TGTGCCATAGCTTGGACTAGCGGGAGGGAAGAGCAGTACTTC
.	.	TRBV6-5	TRBJ1-5	CASSDRFVDQPQHF	TGTGCCAGCAGTGACAGATTTGTGGATCAGCCCCAGCATTTT
TRBD2	.	TRBV7-9	TRBJ2-3	CASSLVGAGETDTQYF	TGTGCCAGCAGCTTAGTAGGGGCGGGAGAAACAGATACGCAGTATTTT
.	.	TRBV28	TRBJ1-1	CASSLLPGGGNTEAFF	TGTGCCAGCAGTTTACTCCCCGGGGGCGGGAACACTGAAGCTTTCTTT
.	.	TRBV27	TRBJ2-7	CASSHKGPYSSYEQYF	TGTGCCAGCAGCCACAAGGGGCCCTACAGCTCCTACGAGCAGTACTTC
.	.	TRBV2	TRBJ2-1	CASSERGADRNEQFF	TGTGCCAGCAGTGAAAGGGGGGCGGACCGAAATGAGCAGTTCTTC
TRBD1	.	TRBV27	TRBJ2-7	CASSLLSPGQGSYEQYF	TGTGCCAGCAGTTTATTGTCACCGGGACAGGGCTCCTACGAGCAGTACTTC
.	.	TRBV4-1	TRBJ2-7	CASSQGAGSYEQYF	TGCGCCAGCAGCCAAGGTGCGGGCTCCTACGAGCAGTACTTC
.	.	TRBV10-3	TRBJ1-2	CAMRQNYGYTF	TGTGCCATGCGACAGAACTATGGCTACACCTTC
.	.	TRBV2	TRBJ2-7	CASSVVAGAGEQYF	TGTGCCAGCAGTGTAGTGGCAGGGGCGGGGGAGCAGTACTTC
TRBD2	.	TRBV5-4	TRBJ2-1	CASRPGLAASSYNEQFF	TGTGCCAGCAGACCTGGACTAGCAGCCAGCTCCTACAATGAGCAGTTCTTC
.	.	TRBV7-6	TRBJ2-1	CASSPLLLRPFF	TGTGCCAGCAGCCCCCTCTTACTCCGACCGTTCTTC
.	.	TRBV5-4	TRBJ2-3	CASSFPGAEGTDTQYF	TGTGCCAGCAGCTTCCCGGGAGCGGAGGGCACAGATACGCAGTATTTT
.	.	TRBV19	TRBJ1-1	CASSPGTNTEAFF	TGTGCCAGTAGCCCTGGGACAAACACTGAAGCTTTCTTT
.	.	TRBV5-1	TRBJ1-3	CASSLYSRGWSGNTIYF	TGCGCCAGCAGCTTGTATAGTCGGGGATGGAGTGGAAACACCATATATTTT
.	.	TRBV4-1	TRBJ2-1	CASSQESGHSYNEQFF	TGCGCCAGCAGCCAAGAAAGTGGGCACTCCTACAATGAGCAGTTCTTC
TRBD2	few	TRBV6-1	TRBJ2-7	CASSESREGLYEQYF	TGTGCCAGCAGTGAATCTCGGGAGGGCCTTTACGAGCAGTACTTC
TRBD2	.	TRBV19	TRBJ2-3	CASSILAGGTDTQYF	TGTGCCAGTAGTATCCTAGCGGGAGGCACAGATACGCAGTATTTT
TRBD1	.	TRBV30	TRBJ1-2	CAWRLPGQLTNYGYTF	TGTGCCTGGAGGCTACCGGGACAGCTTACTAACTATGGCTACACCTTT
.	.	TRBV11-2	TRBJ2-1	CASSLGREWGNEQFF	TGTGCCAGCAGCTTAGGACGGGAGTGGGGCAATGAGCAGTTCTTC
.	.	TRBV19	TRBJ2-4	CASSIFGREKYF	TGTGCCAGTAGTATATTTGGACGGGAAAAGTACTTC
.	.	TRBV11-1	TRBJ1-1	CASSPTLMNTEAFF	TGTGCCAGCAGCCCGACCCTGATGAACACTGAAGCTTTCTTT
.	.	TRBV28	TRBJ2-7	CASRTNREAYEQYF	TGTGCCAGCAGGACTAACAGGGAAGCCTACGAGCAGTACTTC
.	.	TRBV5-1	TRBJ1-3	CASSFRGGNTIYF	TGCGCCAGCAGCTTCAGGGGAGGAAACACCATATATTTT
.	.	TRBV28	TRBJ2-7	CASSSTTLTSPFSYEQYF	TGTGCCAGCAGTTCGACTACCCTGACCTCCCCCTTCTCCTACGAGCAGTACTTC
.	.	TRBV5-5	TRBJ1-3	CASSQDISGNTIYF	TGTGCCAGCAGCCAGGACATCTCTGGAAACACCATATATTTT
TRBD2	.	TRBV27	TRBJ2-1	CASRGLGLEQFF	TGTGCCAGCAGGGGACTAGGTCTTGAGCAGTTCTTC
.	.	TRBV29-1	TRBJ2-7	CSVGPVYDGPYEQYF	TGCAGCGTCGGACCGGTGTATGACGGGCCCTACGAGCAGTACTTC